Sequencing of this T cell receptor (beta chain) was carried out in a study of Graves' ophthalmopathy and Graves' hyperthyroidism. This clonotype was recorded a few times. What it binds is not known. General study points: A model built from 13 signatures distinguished ophthalmopathy from stable hyperthyroidism with approximately 88% sensitivity and about 81% specificity. Blood repertoires reportedly contained most expanded thyroid clonotypes above 0.001 frequency.

Uncontrolled infections, pregnancy, lactation or other autoimmune diseases led to patient exclusion. Patients were diagnosed from clinical symptoms, serum thyroxine, TRAb, thyroid ultrasound and orbital computed tomography. This CDR3 contains 12 residues. V gave up 4 bases and J gave up 16 bases, with 16 bases separating them. The germline gives CDR1 LGHDT, CDR2 YNNKEL (reference sequence). Transcripts of RNA were the source for amplifying TCR beta CDR3 regions. A first-round RT-PCR used HTBI primers, followed by a second-round multiplex PCR. TCRdb re-called the multiplex PCR reads with MiXCR, one entry per CDR3 protein. The data hold 1 million to 1.3 million distinct CDR3 sequences, with 35% to 45% observed a single time.

The clonotype comes from an adult man with Graves' hyperthyroidism. Sequencing input: peripheral blood or thyroid tissue (not recorded which). The chain uses TRBV3-1 and TRBJ1-4; a possible D gene is TRBD1 (5 bases). The CDR3 DNA reads as TGTGCCAGCAGCCCGAGGACACACGAGCCGTTTTTT. It specifies CASSPRTHEPFF.